The sample holds one count of the clone carrying this T cell receptor (beta chain). Its antigen is unidentified. The sequenced template was cDNA made from the entire isolated RNA. TCRdb keeps only in-frame clones here, not all; method: immunoSEQ multiplex PCR. The data show about 280,000 clones, 14% to 15% seen once. Once sorted, every population was more than 95% pure. Germline CDR1 is LGHNA and CDR2 is YSLEER. The V end was cut by 2 bases, the J end by 2 bases, with 11 bases between. The CDR3 extends over 15 amino acids. The data are from a study of beta chain features in type 1 diabetes. The study, taken as a whole, reports: Shortening that was moderate but significant affected the TCRB CDR3s of Type 1 diabetes patients in all four CD4+ subsets.

J is TRBJ2-3 and V is TRBV4-3; TRBD2 might be the D (6 bases). Sequenced material: naive CD4+ T cells from blood. The sequence was collected from a man in his late teens or twenties with type 1 diabetes. The chain's CDR3 is CASSQPGLPTDTQYF. CDR3 bases: TGCGCCAGCAGCCAACCCGGACTACCCACAGATACGCAGTATTTT.